The 25 T cell receptor beta chains reported below all come from one sample, sequenced in a study of shared clonotypes between healthy human individuals. Here immunoSEQ multiplex PCR was the method, and the copy in TCRdb shows in-frame clones only, minus some. The data show 2,500,000 or so clones, roughly 93% seen once. Source material: naive CD4+ T cells from PBMCs. The subset denotes: CD45RA+ positively selected. The receptor source for this set is a man aged 18 to 30 in good health. Some clones in this sample may be carry-over from other donors' samples.

This clone was observed a single time. The chain recombines TRBV27 with TRBJ1-1; D ambiguous. CDR1 and CDR2 (germline): MNHEY, SMNVEV (reference sequence). The CDR3 extends over 13 amino acids. Trimming stripped 2 bases from V and 7 bases from J, with 11 bases between. The CDR3 protein is CASSLTPRIEAFF. The CDR3 region has the DNA TGTGCCAGCAGTTTAACCCCTAGGATTGAAGCTTTCTTT.

V and J are TRBV6-1 and TRBJ1-5; 9 bases line up with TRBD1. The CDR3 spans 13 residues. After removal of 7 bases from V and 7 bases from J, the junction contained 5 bases not matched to a gene. Per the germline V gene, CDR1 is MNHNS and CDR2 is SASEGT. The CDR3 reads CASIGTGYQPQHF. DNA for the CDR3: TGTGCCAGCATCGGGACAGGGTACCAGCCCCAGCATTTT.

The CDR3 protein is CASRRPISNQPQHF. The CDR3 DNA follows: TGTGCCAGTAGAAGACCGATTAGCAATCAGCCCCAGCATTTT. The chain recombines TRBV19 with TRBJ1-5; D remains unclear. The CDR3 runs to 14 residues. Between the trimmed V and J ends, which lost 6 bases and 0 bases, there was a span of 9 bases. Germline V gene lookup returns CDR1 LNHDA and CDR2 SQIVND (reference sequence).

The chain employs TRBV19 and TRBJ2-6; 7 bases are shared with TRBD1. CDR3 length: 15 residues. V shed 5 bases and J 2 bases; nucleotides not matched to a gene: 3. Germline V gene lookup returns CDR1 LNHDA and CDR2 SQIVND (reference sequence). The CDR3 DNA sequence: TGTGCCAGTAGTCTTGGGACAGCTGGGGCCAACGTCCTGACTTTC. Its protein is CASSLGTAGANVLTF. The full variable domain, with the rest looked up from reference TRBV19 and TRBJ2-6, is DGGITQSPKYLFRKEGQNVTLSCEQNLNHDAMYWYRQDPGQGLRLIYYSQIVNDFQKGDIAEGYSVSREKKESFPLTVTSAQKNPTAFYLCASSLGTAGANVLTFGAGSRLTVL.

This clone was observed a handful of times. The identical CDR3 is also encoded by other nucleotide sequences in the sample. The chain uses TRBV27 and TRBJ1-2; D may be TRBD1 (6 bases). V was clipped by 3 bases and J by 5 bases, with 7 bases between them. CDR1 MNHEY and CDR2 SMNVEV come from the germline V gene (reference sequence). This CDR3 contains 12 residues. The CDR3 loop is CASSLRGYGYTF. Written as DNA, the CDR3 is TGTGCCAGCAGTTTGAGGGGGTATGGCTACACCTTC.

The rearrangement links TRBV5-1 to TRBJ2-7, with TRBD2 matching 15 bases. The CDR3 has 19 residues. Germline V gene sequence: CDR1 SGHRS, CDR2 YFSETQ. Germline trimming cut 1 base from V and 4 bases from J; bases unmatched to any gene: 12. DNA for the CDR3: TGCGCCAGCAGCTTGCCGGGACTAGCGGGAGGAGGGAGACCTTACGAGCAGTACTTC. Translating it yields CASSLPGLAGGGRPYEQYF. The entire variable domain, with the rest obtained from reference TRBV5-1 and TRBJ2-7, is as follows: KAGVTQTPRYLIKTRGQQVTLSCSPISGHRSVSWYQQTPGQGLQFLFEYFSETQRNKGNFPGRFSGRQFSNSRSEMNVSTLELGDSALYLCASSLPGLAGGGRPYEQYFGPGTRLTVT.

The rearrangement links TRBV10-1 to TRBJ2-2; unclear D gene. Trimming removed 2 bases at V and 5 bases at J, with 6 bases between. This CDR3 contains 13 residues. Germline V gene sequence: CDR1 WNHNN, CDR2 SYGVQD (reference sequence). CDR3 region: CASSEGVTGELFF. Here the CDR3 DNA reads TGCGCCAGCAGTGAGGGAGTTACCGGGGAGCTGTTTTTT.

The chain is built from TRBV7-9 and TRBJ1-6, with unresolved D. V was trimmed by 1 base and J by 11 bases, leaving 6 bases between them. This CDR3 comprises 12 residues. CDR1 is SEHNR, CDR2 FQNEAQ, per germline (reference sequence). DNA for the CDR3: TGTGCCAGCAGCTTAGGAGCCGCACCCCTCCACTTT. As protein: CASSLGAAPLHF.

This chain connects TRBV6-5 to TRBJ1-1; D is ambiguous. Germline CDR1 is MNHEY and CDR2 is SVGAGI. Trimming cost V 5 bases and J 3 bases, with 7 bases left between them. The CDR3 has 12 amino acids. Written as DNA, the CDR3 is TGTGCCAGCAGTGGCCCCGACACTGAAGCTTTCTTT. Encoded protein: CASSGPDTEAFF.

This clone was picked up one time. V usage is TRBV7-3 and J usage is TRBJ2-5; 9 bases agree with TRBD2. With V trimmed by 2 bases and J by 0 bases, 10 bases remained unmatched. Germline CDR1 and CDR2: SGHTA and FQGTGA. CDR3 length equals 18 residues. The CDR3 coding sequence is TGTGCCAGCAGCTTAGGGCTAGCGGGATCTAATTACCAAGAGACCCAGTACTTC. Residues: CASSLGLAGSNYQETQYF. Full variable domain (outside the CDR3, taken from reference TRBV7-3 and TRBJ2-5): GAGVSQTPSNKVTEKGKYVELRCDPISGHTALYWYRQSLGQGPEFLIYFQGTGAADDSGLPNDRFFAVRPEGSVSTLKIQRTERGDSAVYLCASSLGLAGSNYQETQYFGPGTRLLVL.

In DNA form, the CDR3 reads TGTGCCAGCAGTGAAGCGTGGGGGTACTCTGGAAACACCATATATTTT. Its translation: CASSEAWGYSGNTIYF. The chain couples TRBV2 to TRBJ1-3; D possibly corresponds to TRBD1 (5 bases). Per germline, CDR1 SNHLY and CDR2 FYNNEI. V lost 0 bases to trimming and J lost 0 bases, with 9 bases between them. The CDR3 totals 16 residues.

The rearrangement links TRBV29-1 to TRBJ2-3; 8 nucleotides match TRBD1. Trimming took 4 bases from V and 0 from J; bases not matched to a gene: 9. The CDR3 covers 16 residues. CDR1 and CDR2 (germline): SQVTM, ANQGSEA. The CDR3 reads CSVGQGPSLSTDTQYF. The CDR3 nucleotides are TGCAGCGTTGGACAGGGGCCATCCTTAAGCACAGATACGCAGTATTTT.

This clone has just one count. The chain links TRBV28 to TRBJ2-3; D ambiguous. V was trimmed by 3 bases and J by 5 bases, leaving 12 bases between them. This CDR3 contains 14 residues. Germline V gives CDR1 MDHEN, CDR2 SYDVKM. DNA for the CDR3: TGTGCCAGCAGTTTCGGGCAGCACCTAGATACGCAGTATTTT. Its translation is CASSFGQHLDTQYF.

The CDR3 nucleotides are TGTGCCAGCAGCTTAGTTGGGACAGGGGGCACCGGGGAGCTGTTTTTT. Encoded protein: CASSLVGTGGTGELFF. The chain carries TRBV11-3 and TRBJ2-2, with TRBD1 matching over 11 bases. The CDR3 is 16 residues long. Germline V gene data show CDR1 as SGHNT and CDR2 as YENEEA. With 1 base clipped from V and 4 bases from J, the junction kept 2 bases outside the gene matches.

V is TRBV5-5 and J is TRBJ2-6; tentatively, D is TRBD1 or TRBD2 (5 bases each). The CDR3 loop spans 16 amino acids. Germline CDR1 and CDR2: SGHKS and YYEKEE (reference sequence). Trimming took off 5 bases at V and 4 bases at J, with 16 bases between the two ends. In nucleotides, the CDR3 is TGTGCCAGCAGGATGCTTGTTGGGACCGGGGCCAACGTCCTGACTTTC. Protein sequence: CASRMLVGTGANVLTF. Full variable domain (remainder filled in from reference TRBV5-5 and TRBJ2-6): DAGVTQSPTHLIKTRGQQVTLRCSPISGHKSVSWYQQVLGQGPQFIFQYYEKEERGRGNFPDRFSARQFPNYSSELNVNALLLGDSALYLCASRMLVGTGANVLTFGAGSRLTVL.

J is TRBJ2-7 and V is TRBV7-6; no clear D gene. Germline V CDR1 and CDR2: SGHVS, FNYEAQ. The V end was cut by 4 bases, the J end by 8 bases, with 30 bases between. This CDR3 comprises 18 residues. CDR3 region: CASSSHYPSSRAYVKQYF. Written as DNA, the CDR3 is TGTGCCAGCAGCTCTCACTACCCTTCCTCCCGCGCTTACGTGAAGCAGTACTTC.

The rearrangement uses TRBV4-1 and TRBJ2-2, with D possibly being TRBD2 (5 bases). The V end lost 1 base, the J end lost 4 bases, and 10 bases lay between the germline ends. Germline-derived CDR1 and CDR2 are MGHRA and YSYEKL. The CDR3 has 15 residues. CDR3 protein: CASSQGDYPTGELFF. In DNA form, the CDR3 reads TGCGCCAGCAGCCAAGGCGACTACCCCACCGGGGAGCTGTTTTTT.

For this clone: The sample contains more than one DNA sequence encoding this CDR3. The chain couples TRBV7-2 to TRBJ2-3; TRBD2 agrees at 11 bases. With 5 bases clipped from V and 5 bases from J, the junction kept 3 bases outside the gene matches. Germline V lookup: CDR1 SGHTA, CDR2 FQGNSA. This CDR3 spans 14 amino acids. CDR3 in amino acids: CASSPGLAGDTQYF. CDR3 nucleotides: TGTGCCAGCAGCCCTGGACTAGCGGGAGATACGCAGTATTTT.

This rearrangement joins TRBV7-2 to TRBJ2-7; a weak D match, TRBD1 (6 bases). This CDR3 is 15 amino acids long. Germline V gene data show CDR1 as SGHTA and CDR2 as FQGNSA. V was trimmed by 2 bases and J by 7 bases, leaving 18 bases between them. The CDR3 DNA sequence: TGTGCCAGCAGCTTATCCCTCGGGCATCAGGGGGAGCAGTACTTC. It translates to CASSLSLGHQGEQYF.

The J gene is TRBJ1-5, the V gene TRBV27; maybe TRBD1 (5 bases). Germline CDR1 is MNHEY and CDR2 is SMNVEV (reference sequence). The CDR3 runs to 15 residues. V shed 5 bases and J shed 1 base, with 12 bases lying between them. The chain's CDR3 is CASSRDGLSNQPQHF. The CDR3 nucleotides read TGTGCCAGCAGTCGGGACGGATTGAGCAATCAGCCCCAGCATTTT.

The chain links TRBV9 to TRBJ2-2; either TRBD1 or TRBD2 may fit D (5 bases each). Germline assignment: CDR1 SGDLS and CDR2 YYNGEE. V lost 3 bases to trimming and J lost 7 bases, with 19 bases between them. CDR3 length: 16 amino acids. In DNA form, the CDR3 reads TGTGCCAGCAGCGGCCCGGGACCCCAAGGGCGCGGGGAGCTGTTTTTT. Encoded protein: CASSGPGPQGRGELFF.

The chain couples TRBV11-3 to TRBJ2-1; D is unresolved. The germline CDR1 and CDR2 sequences are SGHNT and YENEEA. V was trimmed by 5 bases and J by 8 bases, leaving 10 bases between them. The CDR3 runs to 12 residues. Here the CDR3 reads CASSRGGDEQFF. The CDR3 DNA reads TGTGCCAGCAGCCGCGGCGGCGATGAGCAGTTCTTC.

This chain uses TRBV18 with TRBJ2-7; 7 bases are a match to TRBD1. The CDR3 runs to 14 residues. The V gene end was trimmed by 0 bases and the J gene end by 5 bases; junction bases not matched to a gene: 4. Per the germline V gene, CDR1 is KGHSH and CDR2 is LQKENI. The CDR3 DNA follows: TGTGCCAGCTCACCACCGGGACAGAGAGACGAGCAGTACTTC. This translates into CASSPPGQRDEQYF.

This chain connects TRBV4-1 to TRBJ1-3; D is undetermined. The ends were cut back, 4 bases at V and 2 bases at J, with 6 bases in the middle. Germline lookup yields CDR1 MGHRA and CDR2 YSYEKL. This CDR3 has 13 amino acids. The CDR3: CASSLPTGNTIYF. In DNA, the CDR3 is TGCGCCAGCAGCCTCCCGACTGGAAACACCATATATTTT.

The chain joins TRBV6-4 to TRBJ2-2; D remains unclear. V was shortened by 3 bases and J by 2 bases, with 7 bases between the two germline ends. The CDR3 loop spans 14 amino acids. Germline CDR1 and CDR2: MRHNA and SNTAGT. The CDR3 bases are TGTGCCAGCAGTGAGGGCAGAAACACCGGGGAGCTGTTTTTT. It yields the protein CASSEGRNTGELFF.